This TCR beta chain came from a study of radiotherapy plus CTLA-4 blockade in lung cancer. At the level of the study: There were objective responses in 15% to 20% of patients, and roughly 32% had disease control. General study points: Peripheral blood showed expansion of tumor-derived TCR clones after radiotherapy and ipilimumab. Alongside interferon-beta, early blood T cell clone dynamics were reportedly the best predictor of response.

Notes on this clone: Its cognate antigen is unknown.

The CDR3 loop spans 16 amino acids. V was trimmed by 1 base and J by 1 base, leaving 11 bases between them. Germline V gene lookup returns CDR1 SGDLS and CDR2 YYNGEE. Profiling relied on immunoSEQ multiplex PCR, and the TCRdb table lists in-frame clones only, not all of them. The data show about 14,000 clones, around 87% seen once. Chemo-refractory metastatic non-small-cell lung cancer patients underwent focal radiation alongside CTLA-4 blockade with ipilimumab. This clonotype originated in a human donor with non-small cell lung cancer that progressed on radiotherapy plus ipilimumab. Some clones in this sample may be carry-over from other donors' samples. The sample consisted of peripheral blood, taken from a patient treated with radiotherapy plus ipilimumab. The chain joins TRBV9 to TRBJ2-2; D ambiguous. CDR3 DNA sequence: TGTGCCAGCAGCGTAACTAACATGGGGAACACCGGGGAGCTGTTTTTT. Translating gives CASSVTNMGNTGELFF.